The entry that follows covers one T cell receptor (beta chain) sequence. Its specificity is not known. The data belong to a study of graft-versus-host responses after intestinal transplantation. On the study more broadly: Every transplant recipient was induced with anti-thymocyte globulin, then maintained on tacrolimus and steroids for approximately three years.

Sequencing was performed with immunoSEQ multiplex PCR; in TCRdb, only in-frame clones are kept and a portion is missing. The sample contains some 150,000 clones, nearly 95% of which appear only once. Regarding the study as a whole: Among recipient marrow samples, GvH clones were found; some appeared first in ileum or blood.

The sequence derives from a human donor who received an intestinal transplant. Sequenced material: unstimulated CD4+ T cells sorted from spleen or lymph node cells, taken before intestinal transplant.

This chain's CDR3 is CASSWGTYNEQFF. The CDR3 DNA reads TGTGCCAGCAGCTGGGGGACCTACAATGAGCAGTTCTTC. This chain joins TRBV7-9 and TRBJ2-1; TRBD1 or TRBD2 may be the D gene (5 bases each). The CDR3 is made up of 13 amino acids. V shed 4 bases and J shed 2 bases, with 6 bases lying between them. Per the germline V gene, CDR1 is SEHNR and CDR2 is FQNEAQ (reference sequence).